This T cell receptor (beta chain) was captured in a study of T cell responses to AZD1222 COVID-19 vaccine. Whole-study context: Second-dose intervals near 4 or 12 weeks were combined.

Worth noting for this clone: Its specificity is not known.

Study-level results: There were mostly white British donors and more females than males, and clonal diversity was possibly underestimated. Spike-spanning, vaccine-associated CD4 TCRs were dominant at 160-218 and 743-854.

Germline V gene lookup returns CDR1 SEHNR and CDR2 FQNEAQ (reference sequence). Trimming removed 2 bases at V and 2 bases at J, with 9 bases between. This CDR3 comprises 14 residues. TCRdb's table, derived via immunoSEQ multiplex PCR, lists solely in-frame clones and lacks some. The data contain over 65,000 clones, 60% to 80% of them singletons. The clonotype comes from an adult in good health. The sample in question was peripheral blood, obtained on day 0 of AZD1222 vaccination. The chain employs TRBV7-9 and TRBJ1-2; D is ambiguous. Here the CDR3 DNA reads TGTGCCAGCAGCTTACACACCAGCAACTATGGCTACACCTTC. Translating it yields CASSLHTSNYGYTF.